The 21 T cell receptor beta chains reported below all come from one sample, sequenced in a study of T cells in Graves' hyperthyroidism and ophthalmopathy. RNA transcripts gave rise to amplified TCR beta CDR3 regions. A first-round RT-PCR of the TCR CDR3 used the HTBI primer set. TCRdb recomputed calls from the multiplex PCR reads with MiXCR, one row per CDR3 protein. The sample has a few hundred thousand distinct CDR3 sequences, around 16% seen once. Sequences were obtained from blood. The source is a woman aged 18 to 35 with Graves' hyperthyroidism.

This clonotype showed up many times. CDR3 sequence reads: CASSRTSGYTGELFF. As DNA, the CDR3 is TGTGCCAGCAGTCGGACTAGCGGGTACACCGGGGAGCTGTTTTTT. The chain couples TRBV6-1 to TRBJ2-2, with TRBD2 identical over 11 bases. CDR3 length: 15 residues. The V gene end was trimmed by 5 bases and the J gene end by 3 bases; junction bases not matched to a gene: 2. Germline values: CDR1 MNHNS, CDR2 SASEGT.

This clonotype was picked up many times. This sequence joins TRBV12-3 or TRBV12-4 and TRBJ2-7, with TRBD2 matching over 10 bases. This CDR3 region has 15 residues. The junction had 7 bases not matched to a gene; V was cut back by 3 bases and J by 5 bases. Here the CDR3 reads CASSFRTSGAHEQYF. The DNA for the CDR3 is TGTGCCAGCAGTTTTCGGACTAGCGGCGCCCACGAGCAGTACTTC.

This clonotype occurred many times. The rearrangement joins TRBV2 to TRBJ2-2; 7 bases line up with TRBD1. In germline, CDR1 is SNHLY, CDR2 FYNNEI. CDR3 length: 16 residues. Trimming cost V 6 bases and J 1 base; bases outside gene matches: 8. The CDR3 sequence is CASSVQGVGNTGELFF. The CDR3 nucleotides are TGTGCCAGCAGCGTCCAGGGGGTAGGGAACACCGGGGAGCTGTTTTTT.

This clonotype was recorded a few times. V gene TRBV4-1 combines with J gene TRBJ2-7; TRBD2 matches 13 bases. Losses at the gene ends were 1 base for V and 3 bases for J; bases not matched to a gene: 3. The CDR3 is made up of 16 amino acids. Germline CDR1 MGHRA, CDR2 YSYEKL. The CDR3 bases are TGCGCCAGCAGCCAAGCAGGGACTAGCGGGAACTACGAGCAGTACTTC. Its protein product is CASSQAGTSGNYEQYF.

There are many counts of this clonotype. The CDR3 DNA reads as TGTGCCAGCAGGCGTCATGGGCGGGAGGGGTCCTACAATGAGCAGTTCTTC. Its translation: CASRRHGREGSYNEQFF. The chain uses TRBV4-2 and TRBJ2-1; 9 nucleotides agree with TRBD2. The CDR3 spans 17 residues. V was pared by 6 bases and J by 1 base, with 10 bases of the junction left unmatched. In germline, CDR1 is LGHNA, CDR2 YNFKEQ.

This clonotype was seen only a few times. The chain uses TRBV9 and TRBJ1-3; D is unclear. Germline loops: CDR1 SGDLS, CDR2 YYNGEE. Trimming took 0 bases from V and 0 from J, leaving 13 bases between them. This CDR3 is 17 amino acids long. CDR3 nucleotides: TGTGCCAGCAGCGTAGTCGGGCAGACGAACTCTGGAAACACCATATATTTT. Translated: CASSVVGQTNSGNTIYF.

CDR3: CASSLIQGSKLEAFF. DNA of the CDR3: TGTGCCAGCAGCTTGATACAGGGCTCGAAGCTCGAAGCTTTCTTT. The gene calls are TRBV11-2 and TRBJ1-1; D perhaps matches TRBD1 (6 bases). CDR1 and CDR2 from the germline V gene are SGHAT and FQNNGV. This CDR3 is built from 15 residues. The germline V and J ends were trimmed by 3 bases and 8 bases, with 19 bases remaining between them.

This clonotype was counted ten times or more. The gene calls are TRBV2 and TRBJ1-4, with D possibly TRBD1 on 5 matching bases. The CDR3 length is 13 residues. Germline CDR1 SNHLY, CDR2 FYNNEI. V was shortened by 7 bases and J by 4 bases, with 10 bases between the two germline ends. CDR3 region: CASKGQGNEKLFF. The CDR3, as DNA: TGTGCCAGCAAAGGGCAGGGTAATGAAAAACTGTTTTTT.

This clonotype was seen a handful of times. This chain uses TRBV6-2 or TRBV6-3 with TRBJ2-7, with 11 nucleotides matching TRBD2. Looked up from germline, CDR1 is MNHEY and CDR2 is SVGEGT. The V and J ends lost 11 bases and 7 bases, in that order; junction bases with no gene match: 16. The CDR3 is 15 amino acids. CDR3 DNA: TGTGCCGGCACCCCCGCGGGACTAGCGGCAGGGGAGCAGTACTTC. Translating gives CAGTPAGLAAGEQYF.

This clonotype appeared a few times. The genes are TRBV5-8 and TRBJ2-1, with 9 bases lining up with TRBD2. CDR3 length equals 15 residues. Trimming took 3 bases from V and 6 from J; bases not matched to a gene: 7. Germline values: CDR1 SGHTS, CDR2 YDEGEE. CDR3: CASSSERGEGNEQFF. DNA of the CDR3: TGTGCCAGCAGCTCCGAGCGGGGGGAGGGCAATGAGCAGTTCTTC.

The sample holds many counts of this clonotype. The chain links TRBV20-1 to TRBJ1-1; 8 bases line up with TRBD1. CDR3 size: 13 residues. With V trimmed by 6 bases and J by 5 bases, 8 bases remained unmatched. The germline V gene has CDR1 DFQATT and CDR2 SNEGSKA (reference sequence). For the CDR3, the DNA is TGCAGTGCCCTCAGGACAGGGAGAACTGAAGCTTTCTTT. Translated: CSALRTGRTEAFF.

The V gene is TRBV12-3 or TRBV12-4, the J gene TRBJ2-7; 8 bases line up with TRBD2. The CDR3 loop spans 13 amino acids. The junction had 7 bases not matched to a gene; V was cut back by 7 bases and J by 5 bases. The CDR3 spells CASNLAGGNEQYF. The CDR3 DNA is TGTGCCAGCAACCTGGCGGGAGGAAACGAGCAGTACTTC.

This clonotype was counted ten times or more. The rearrangement links TRBV7-9 to TRBJ2-1; D gene unclear. V was shortened by 1 base and J by 6 bases, with 10 bases between the two germline ends. Germline CDR1 is SEHNR and CDR2 is FQNEAQ (reference sequence). CDR3 length equals 14 residues. The CDR3 DNA follows: TGTGCCAGCAGCTTAGTAGGGCCACGCAATGAGCAGTTCTTC. It encodes CASSLVGPRNEQFF.

This clonotype was seen ten or more times. V usage is TRBV11-2 and J usage is TRBJ2-7; D is ambiguous. V lost 3 bases, J lost 3 bases, and 9 bases lay in between. CDR3 length: 13 amino acids. CDR1 and CDR2 (germline): SGHAT, FQNNGV. This CDR3 reads CASSFAPDYEQYF. Here the CDR3 DNA reads TGTGCCAGCAGCTTTGCCCCAGACTACGAGCAGTACTTC.

This clonotype was detected only a few times. A much larger clone lies one base from this, so it may be a read error. The CDR3 here is CASSFKAGEFVETQYF. As DNA, the CDR3 is TGTGCCAGCAGTTTTAAGGCAGGGGAGTTTGTGGAGACCCAGTACTTC. J is TRBJ2-5 and V is TRBV27, with a tentative D call TRBD1 (6 bases). Germline CDR1 and CDR2: MNHEY and SMNVEV (reference sequence). The CDR3 extends over 16 amino acids. Trimming pared 3 bases from V and 5 bases from J, leaving 19 bases between.

The chain is built from TRBV2 and TRBJ2-4; no clear D. Trimming shortened V by 1 base and J by 1 base, and 11 bases separated the two germline ends. The V gene's germline CDR1 is SNHLY and CDR2 FYNNEI. This CDR3 comprises 16 residues. CDR3 in amino acids: CASSEGLLLAKNIQYF. As DNA, the CDR3 is TGTGCCAGCAGTGAAGGGCTACTCCTGGCCAAAAACATTCAGTACTTC.

In this sample, this clonotype turned up a few times. The genes are TRBV24-1 and TRBJ1-2, with D hard to call. The CDR3 contains 13 residues. The ends were cut back, 3 bases at V and 7 bases at J, with 11 bases in the middle. CDR1 and CDR2 from the germline V gene are KGHDR and SFDVKD. In DNA, the CDR3 is TGTGCCACCAGTGATATTGGGTGGGGTGGCTACACCTTC. This translates into CATSDIGWGGYTF.

The chain has TRBV6-2 or TRBV6-3 and TRBJ2-7; a weak D match, TRBD2 (6 bases). V was trimmed by 2 bases and J by 5 bases, leaving 13 bases between them. This CDR3 comprises 14 residues. Germline assignment: CDR1 MNHEY and CDR2 SVGEGT. CDR3 sequence (DNA): TGTGCCAGCAGTTACGGCGGGGTGGGCCACGAGCAGTACTTC. It specifies CASSYGGVGHEQYF.

This clonotype was detected many times. The rearrangement links TRBV15 to TRBJ1-2; 10 bases agree with TRBD1. The V and J ends lost 0 bases and 2 bases, in that order; junction bases with no gene match: 12. CDR1 is LNHNV, CDR2 YYDKDF, per germline (reference sequence). The CDR3 sequence is 19 residues long. DNA for the CDR3: TGTGCCACCAGCAGAGAATCCATCGGACAGGGGGACCCGAACTATGGCTACACCTTC. Protein: CATSRESIGQGDPNYGYTF. Looking up the rest from reference TRBV15 and TRBJ1-2 gives the full variable domain: DAMVIQNPRYQVTQFGKPVTLSCSQTLNHNVMYWYQQKSSQAPKLLFHYYDKDFNNEADTPDNFQSRRPNTSFCFLDIRSPGLGDTAMYLCATSRESIGQGDPNYGYTFGSGTRLTVV.

This clonotype showed up many times. This chain connects TRBV5-1 to TRBJ1-1; D is unclear. Between the trimmed V and J ends, which lost 4 bases and 7 bases, there was a span of 17 bases. From germline, CDR1 is SGHRS and CDR2 YFSETQ. This CDR3 has 14 residues. CDR3 sequence: CASSPDSGRREAFF. Here the CDR3 DNA reads TGCGCCAGCAGCCCGGATAGTGGCAGGCGTGAAGCTTTCTTT. Full variable domain (missing parts from reference TRBV5-1 and TRBJ1-1): KAGVTQTPRYLIKTRGQQVTLSCSPISGHRSVSWYQQTPGQGLQFLFEYFSETQRNKGNFPGRFSGRQFSNSRSEMNVSTLELGDSALYLCASSPDSGRREAFFGQGTRLTVV.

Ten or more counts support this clonotype. The chain uses TRBV7-2 and TRBJ1-5, with D maybe TRBD1 (5 bases). This CDR3 region has 16 residues. Germline V gene sequence: CDR1 SGHTA, CDR2 FQGNSA. V was clipped by 2 bases and J by 2 bases, with 13 bases between them. CDR3 protein: CASSLRVGGGNQPQHF. CDR3 DNA sequence: TGTGCCAGCAGCTTAAGGGTAGGAGGGGGCAATCAGCCCCAGCATTTT.